The TCR beta chain under discussion was sequenced for a study of blood T cell repertoires in COVID-19. For the study at large: COVID-19 samples from acute and convalescent phases originated in the United States, Italy and Spain.

One Seattle source followed patients from active infection through their disease course. The data were produced by immunoSEQ multiplex PCR, yet TCRdb's version contains in-frame clones alone and is incomplete. In the table there are approximately 230,000 clones, approximately 88% of which are singletons. Trimming shortened V by 6 bases and J by 0 bases, and 12 bases separated the two germline ends. The germline gives CDR1 LNHNV, CDR2 YYDKDF (reference sequence). The CDR3 has 15 residues. The clonotype was recovered from a woman in her twenties or thirties with COVID-19, enrolled during active disease. The chain has TRBV15 and TRBJ2-1; perhaps TRBD2 as D (5 bases). The sequencing input was peripheral blood. Here the CDR3 DNA reads TGTGCCACCAGAAACTTAGCGAACTCCTACAATGAGCAGTTCTTC. This codes for CATRNLANSYNEQFF. The whole variable domain, filled in from reference TRBV15 and TRBJ2-1, reads DAMVIQNPRYQVTQFGKPVTLSCSQTLNHNVMYWYQQKSSQAPKLLFHYYDKDFNNEADTPDNFQSRRPNTSFCFLDIRSPGLGDTAMYLCATRNLANSYNEQFFGPGTRLTVL.